This passage covers 24 T cell receptor beta chains from one sample sequenced in a study of CD4 T cell repertoires in COVID-19. Sequencing used immunoSEQ multiplex PCR; TCRdb keeps in-frame clones, though not all of them. The sample has fewer than 100,000 clones, 83% seen once. This specimen was CD4+ T cells from peripheral blood, taken after recovery from COVID-19. The receptor set was obtained from a human donor who had COVID-19.

Here the CDR3 reads CSVDPFGETQYF. Here the CDR3 DNA reads TGCAGCGTTGACCCCTTTGGGGAGACCCAGTACTTC. The chain uses TRBV29-1 and TRBJ2-5; no reliable D call. The germline CDR1 and CDR2 sequences are SQVTM and ANQGSEA. The CDR3 is 12 residues long. V was trimmed by 3 bases and J by 5 bases, leaving 10 bases between them.

The V and J genes are TRBV2 and TRBJ2-2, with 11 bases fitting TRBD2. V dropped 3 bases and J dropped 6; count of bases not matched to a gene: 3. CDR3 length: 15 amino acids. Germline V CDR1 and CDR2: SNHLY, FYNNEI. In nucleotides, the CDR3 is TGTGCCAGCAGTGAGAGACTAGCGGGATCCGGGGAGCTGTTTTTT. Translated: CASSERLAGSGELFF.

The chain joins TRBV6-1 to TRBJ1-1; tentative D call: TRBD1 (6 bases). The CDR3 covers 14 residues. V lost 2 bases to trimming and J lost 8 bases, with 15 bases between them. CDR1 and CDR2 from the germline V gene are MNHNS and SASEGT. CDR3 DNA: TGTGCCAGCAGTGAAAGGGCAGGGGAGGGCGAAGCTTTCTTT. Translating it yields CASSERAGEGEAFF.

This rearrangement joins TRBV27 to TRBJ2-7, with 8 nucleotides matching TRBD1. Unmatched junction bases numbered 4, after V lost 4 bases and J lost 2 bases. Germline CDR1 and CDR2: MNHEY and SMNVEV (reference sequence). CDR3 length: 14 residues. The CDR3 DNA reads TGTGCCAGCAGTTCGTCGGACAGGGCCTACGAGCAGTACTTC. It codes for CASSSSDRAYEQYF.

J is TRBJ2-1 and V is TRBV9; maybe TRBD2 (6 bases). The length of the CDR3 is 15 residues. Germline V gene lookup returns CDR1 SGDLS and CDR2 YYNGEE. Trimming removed 4 bases from V and 4 bases from J, with 15 bases in between. CDR3 loop: CASSTTEAGYNEQFF. CDR3 coding DNA: TGTGCCAGCAGCACCACCGAGGCGGGATACAATGAGCAGTTCTTC.

V gene TRBV10-3 combines with J gene TRBJ2-7; tentatively, D is TRBD2 (5 bases). This CDR3 has 15 amino acids. V lost 3 bases and J 1 base, leaving 13 bases between the germline ends. Germline values: CDR1 ENHRY, CDR2 SYGVKD. This CDR3 is CAISDWARDSYEQYF. Written as DNA, the CDR3 is TGTGCCATCAGTGATTGGGCTCGGGATTCCTACGAGCAGTACTTC.

This rearrangement joins TRBV11-3 to TRBJ1-2, with a tentative D call TRBD1 (5 bases). Looked up from germline, CDR1 is SGHNT and CDR2 is YENEEA. The CDR3 loop spans 17 amino acids. Trimming stripped 5 bases from V and 4 bases from J, with 23 bases between. The CDR3 coding sequence is TGTGCCAGCAGCCCCACCACGAGGGGACCCCCCCCCTATGGCTACACCTTC. As protein: CASSPTTRGPPPYGYTF.

V gene TRBV18 combines with J gene TRBJ1-2, with 8 bases aligning to TRBD1. In germline, CDR1 is KGHSH, CDR2 LQKENI. The CDR3 has 14 amino acids. After removal of 3 bases from V and 8 bases from J, the junction contained 8 bases not matched to a gene. The CDR3 region is CASSPSQRTGGYTF. Here the CDR3 DNA reads TGTGCCAGCTCACCCTCGCAAAGGACAGGGGGCTACACCTTC.

The chain uses TRBV7-2 and TRBJ2-6; no clear D. Germline V gene sequence: CDR1 SGHTA, CDR2 FQGNSA. This CDR3 spans 15 amino acids. Trimming took 1 base from V and 0 from J, leaving 4 bases between them. The CDR3 loop is CASSLVSSGANVLTF. CDR3 DNA: TGTGCCAGCAGCTTAGTGAGCTCTGGGGCCAACGTCCTGACTTTC. Full variable domain (missing parts from reference TRBV7-2 and TRBJ2-6): GAGVSQSPSNKVTEKGKDVELRCDPISGHTALYWYRQSLGQGLEFLIYFQGNSAPDKSGLPSDRFSAERTGGSVSTLTIQRTQQEDSAVYLCASSLVSSGANVLTFGAGSRLTVL.

In DNA form, the CDR3 reads TGTGCCAGCAGTCGTGATATGAACACTGAAGCTTTCTTT. It specifies CASSRDMNTEAFF. The rearrangement uses TRBV2 and TRBJ1-1; D not resolved. Per the germline V gene, CDR1 is SNHLY and CDR2 is FYNNEI. CDR3 length: 13 amino acids. V lost 5 bases, J lost 0 bases, and 7 bases lay in between. The full variable domain, rest sourced from reference TRBV2 and TRBJ1-1, is EPEVTQTPSHQVTQMGQEVILRCVPISNHLYFYWYRQILGQKVEFLVSFYNNEISEKSEIFDDQFSVERPDGSNFTLKIRSTKLEDSAMYFCASSRDMNTEAFFGQGTRLTVV.

This chain joins TRBV28 and TRBJ2-4; D perhaps matches TRBD1 (5 bases). Germline V gives CDR1 MDHEN, CDR2 SYDVKM. This CDR3 is 15 amino acids long. V was trimmed by 5 bases and J by 0 bases, leaving 11 bases between them. CDR3 sequence reads: CASSEFRVAKNIQYF. The CDR3 nucleotides read TGTGCCAGCAGTGAATTCAGGGTAGCCAAAAACATTCAGTACTTC.

The V gene is TRBV30, the J gene TRBJ1-1; maybe TRBD1 (5 bases). V was shortened by 0 bases and J by 4 bases, with 12 bases between the two germline ends. CDR3 size: 14 residues. Germline CDR1 GTSNPN, CDR2 SVGIG (reference sequence). As DNA, the CDR3 is TGTGCCTGGAGTGTACAGGCAGGGTCCACTGAAGCTTTCTTT. This sequence encodes CAWSVQAGSTEAFF. The full variable domain, rest sourced from reference TRBV30 and TRBJ1-1, is SQTIHQWPATLVQPVGSPLSLECTVEGTSNPNLYWYRQAAGRGLQLLFYSVGIGQISSEVPQNLSASRPQDRQFILSSKKLLLSDSGFYLCAWSVQAGSTEAFFGQGTRLTVV.

V usage is TRBV5-1 and J usage is TRBJ2-2; D gene ambiguous. The ends were cut back, 5 bases at V and 1 base at J, with 9 bases in the middle. In germline, CDR1 is SGHRS, CDR2 YFSETQ. This CDR3 region has 14 residues. The CDR3 DNA is TGCGCCAGCAGGAAAGACGGGAACACCGGGGAGCTGTTTTTT. This gives the protein CASRKDGNTGELFF.

The chain carries TRBV10-3 and TRBJ1-2; 9 bases line up with TRBD1. The V segment lost 8 bases and the J segment 7 bases; nucleotides outside the gene matches: 8. The CDR3 is 13 amino acids. Germline V gives CDR1 ENHRY, CDR2 SYGVKD. CDR3 sequence: CAIRDREFRGYTF. In DNA form, the CDR3 reads TGTGCCATCCGGGACAGGGAATTTCGTGGCTACACCTTC.

V is TRBV2 and J is TRBJ2-1; no firm D call. Germline values: CDR1 SNHLY, CDR2 FYNNEI. Trimming stripped 4 bases from V and 4 bases from J, with 14 bases between. The CDR3 covers 15 residues. CDR3 residues: CASSVSSPMYNEQFF. CDR3 coding DNA: TGTGCCAGCAGTGTATCCAGCCCAATGTACAATGAGCAGTTCTTC.

V and J are TRBV2 and TRBJ1-1; D gene uncertain. The CDR3 is 11 residues long. Germline V gene data show CDR1 as SNHLY and CDR2 as FYNNEI. Trimming pared 1 base from V and 13 bases from J, leaving 10 bases between. Here the CDR3 DNA reads TGTGCCAGCAGTGAAGAAGGGATAAGTTTCTTT. It is translated as CASSEEGISFF.

This chain connects TRBV6-5 to TRBJ1-2; D is uncertain. Germline loops: CDR1 MNHEY, CDR2 SVGAGI. V gave up 7 bases and J gave up 5 bases, with 11 bases separating them. The CDR3 sequence is 12 residues long. CDR3 residues: CASTNGRYGYTF. The CDR3 region has the DNA TGTGCCAGCACTAATGGACGGTATGGCTACACCTTC.

This clone was seen a few times. The rearrangement joins TRBV7-2 to TRBJ2-1, with 10 nucleotides matching TRBD2. Per the germline V gene, CDR1 is SGHTA and CDR2 is FQGNSA. After removal of 5 bases from V and 1 base from J, the junction contained 5 bases not matched to a gene. The CDR3 extends over 16 amino acids. The CDR3 loop is CASSPKRGGSYNEQFF. DNA for the CDR3: TGTGCCAGCAGCCCCAAGCGGGGGGGGTCCTACAATGAGCAGTTCTTC.

The chain is built from TRBV7-2 and TRBJ2-3; a weak D match, TRBD2 (6 bases). There are 14 residues in the CDR3. The V end lost 5 bases, the J end lost 5 bases, and 14 bases lay between the germline ends. The V gene's germline CDR1 is SGHTA and CDR2 FQGNSA. CDR3 loop: CASSPPAGRDTQYF. The CDR3 DNA reads TGTGCCAGCAGCCCCCCAGCGGGCCGAGATACGCAGTATTTT.

This chain links TRBV14 with TRBJ2-7; weak D call: TRBD1 (5 bases). The length of the CDR3 is 17 residues. CDR1 and CDR2 from the germline V gene are SGHDN and FVKESK. The V gene lost 0 bases and the J gene lost 2 bases, with 17 bases spanning the gap. CDR3 region: CASSQDRSPGYPYEQYF. DNA of the CDR3: TGTGCCAGCAGCCAAGACCGGTCTCCAGGGTACCCCTACGAGCAGTACTTC.

The genes are TRBV28 and TRBJ1-6, with D maybe TRBD1 (6 bases). The CDR3 loop spans 13 amino acids. V dropped 8 bases and J dropped 9 bases, with 14 bases sitting between them. Germline lookup yields CDR1 MDHEN and CDR2 SYDVKM. In DNA form, the CDR3 reads TGTGCCAGCGGCTGGGGGGACACTTCACCCCTCCACTTT. Amino acid sequence: CASGWGDTSPLHF.

V and J are TRBV19 and TRBJ1-2; 10 bases are shared with TRBD1. This CDR3 comprises 15 residues. Germline assignment: CDR1 LNHDA and CDR2 SQIVND (reference sequence). V was pared by 9 bases and J by 5 bases, with 12 bases of the junction left unmatched. The CDR3 DNA is TGTGCCAGCCGGGACAGGGGCGCACAGATTTATGGCTACACCTTC. This sequence encodes CASRDRGAQIYGYTF.

This rearrangement joins TRBV6-5 to TRBJ1-3; D may be TRBD1 (6 bases). CDR1 and CDR2 from the germline V gene are MNHEY and SVGAGI. Between the trimmed V and J ends, which lost 3 bases and 5 bases, there was a span of 14 bases. The CDR3 runs 15 residues. CDR3 nucleotide sequence: TGTGCCAGCAGTTATTGGGCAGGGGAAAGAAACACCATATATTTT. As protein: CASSYWAGERNTIYF.

The J gene is TRBJ2-1, the V gene TRBV12-3 or TRBV12-4; no definite D call. Trimming left V 3 bases short and J 6 bases short, with 9 bases between. The CDR3 extends over 13 amino acids. CDR3 sequence (DNA): TGTGCCAGCAGTTTGCGCCAGGTCAATGAGCAGTTCTTC. Its translation is CASSLRQVNEQFF.